This T cell receptor beta chain was observed in a study of PD-L1 blockade in urothelial cancer. Study summary: The researchers analyzed blood 3 weeks (second dose) and 6 weeks after treatment start. Study conclusions and caveats: Better survival was forecast by a pretreatment blood TCR clonality below the median.

Time point given: pretreatment peripheral blood. CDR1 is LNHDA and CDR2 is SQIVND in the germline V gene (reference sequence). V was clipped by 5 bases and J by 0 bases; unmatched bases: 4. The length of the CDR3 is 15 residues. Profiling relied on immunoSEQ multiplex PCR, and the TCRdb table lists in-frame clones only, not all of them. The sample shows roughly 56,000 clones, roughly 84% of them seen only once. Notes on this clone: Its antigen is not known.

Sample: PBMCs, taken around atezolizumab (anti-PD-L1) treatment. The sequence derives from a man in his sixties with urothelial cancer. The chain employs TRBV19 and TRBJ2-3; 8 bases line up with TRBD2. The CDR3 loop reads CASSRLASSTDTQYF. Written as DNA, the CDR3 is TGTGCCAGTAGTCGACTAGCGTCTAGCACAGATACGCAGTATTTT.